This T cell receptor (beta chain) was profiled in a study of blood T cell repertoires in COVID-19. About the research overall: Collection of acute and convalescent COVID-19 samples took place in the United States, Italy and Spain. PBMCs, B-cell-depleted T cells, or T cells provided the cDNA or gDNA that made up the material.

Authors' analysis steps: Reference gene primer amplification gave nucleated cell count estimates. Assay used: immunoSEQ multiplex PCR; TCRdb lists only in-frame clones, some missing. From that table come the V and J calls and clone size; the DNA was used to work out D and trimming. The sample records about 100,000 clones, about 86% being singletons. The CDR3 covers 17 residues. Per germline, CDR1 MNHNY and CDR2 SVGAGI (reference sequence). With V trimmed by 5 bases and J by 0 bases, 7 bases remained unmatched. The sample consisted of peripheral blood. The source of this sequence is a man aged 80 or over with acute or convalescent COVID-19. The gene calls are TRBV6-6 and TRBJ1-3; TRBD1 matches at 10 bases. The CDR3 region is CASSQSGTGASGNTIYF. The CDR3 bases are TGTGCCAGCAGTCAGTCCGGGACAGGGGCCTCTGGAAACACCATATATTTT.